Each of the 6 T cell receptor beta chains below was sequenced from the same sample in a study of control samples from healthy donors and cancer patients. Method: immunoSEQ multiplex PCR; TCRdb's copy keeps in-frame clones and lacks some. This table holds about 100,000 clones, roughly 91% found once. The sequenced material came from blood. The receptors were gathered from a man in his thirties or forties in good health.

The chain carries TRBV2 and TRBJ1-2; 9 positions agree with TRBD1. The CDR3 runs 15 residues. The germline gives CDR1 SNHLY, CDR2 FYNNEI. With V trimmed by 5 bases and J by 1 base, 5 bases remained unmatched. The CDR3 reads CASSTRQGVNYGYTF. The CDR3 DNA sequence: TGTGCCAGCAGTACTCGACAGGGGGTTAACTATGGCTACACCTTC.

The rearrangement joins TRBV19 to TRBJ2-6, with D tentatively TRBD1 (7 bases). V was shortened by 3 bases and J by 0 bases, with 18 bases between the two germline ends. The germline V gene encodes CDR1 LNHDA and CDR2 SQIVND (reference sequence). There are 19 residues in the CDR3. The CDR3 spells CASSMGGQFSGSGANVLTF. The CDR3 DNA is TGTGCCAGTAGTATGGGGGGACAGTTCAGCGGCTCTGGGGCCAACGTCCTGACTTTC.

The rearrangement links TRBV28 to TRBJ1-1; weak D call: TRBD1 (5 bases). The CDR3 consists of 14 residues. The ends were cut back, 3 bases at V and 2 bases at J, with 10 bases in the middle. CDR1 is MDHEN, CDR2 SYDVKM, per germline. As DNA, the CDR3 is TGTGCCAGCAGTTTTGGGGGGGTAAACACTGAAGCTTTCTTT. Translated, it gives CASSFGGVNTEAFF.

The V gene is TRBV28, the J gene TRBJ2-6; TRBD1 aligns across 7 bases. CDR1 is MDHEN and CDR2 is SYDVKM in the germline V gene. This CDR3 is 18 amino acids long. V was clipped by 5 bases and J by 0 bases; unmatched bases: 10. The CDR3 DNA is TGTGCCAGCAGTCCTCGACAGGGTACTTTCTCTGGGGCCAACGTCCTGACTTTC. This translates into CASSPRQGTFSGANVLTF. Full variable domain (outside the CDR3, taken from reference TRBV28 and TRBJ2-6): DVKVTQSSRYLVKRTGEKVFLECVQDMDHENMFWYRQDPGLGLRLIYFSYDVKMKEKGDIPEGYSVSREKKERFSLILESASTNQTSMYLCASSPRQGTFSGANVLTFGAGSRLTVL.

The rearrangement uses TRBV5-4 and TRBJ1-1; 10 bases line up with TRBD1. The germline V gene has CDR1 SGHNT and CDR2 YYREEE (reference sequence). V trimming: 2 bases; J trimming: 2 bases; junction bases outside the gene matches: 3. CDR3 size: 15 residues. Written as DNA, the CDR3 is TGTGCCAGCAGCTTAGGGACAGGGGTCAACACTGAAGCTTTCTTT. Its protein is CASSLGTGVNTEAFF.

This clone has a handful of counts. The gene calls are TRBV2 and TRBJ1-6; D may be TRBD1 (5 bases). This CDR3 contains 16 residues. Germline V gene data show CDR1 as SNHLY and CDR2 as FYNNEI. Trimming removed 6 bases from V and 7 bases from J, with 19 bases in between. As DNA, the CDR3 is TGTGCCAGCAGCCCCGGGACTCCCCCTGGGAATTCACCCCTCCACTTT. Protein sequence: CASSPGTPPGNSPLHF. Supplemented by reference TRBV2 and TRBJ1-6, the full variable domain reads EPEVTQTPSHQVTQMGQEVILRCVPISNHLYFYWYRQILGQKVEFLVSFYNNEISEKSEIFDDQFSVERPDGSNFTLKIRSTKLEDSAMYFCASSPGTPPGNSPLHFGNGTRLTVT.